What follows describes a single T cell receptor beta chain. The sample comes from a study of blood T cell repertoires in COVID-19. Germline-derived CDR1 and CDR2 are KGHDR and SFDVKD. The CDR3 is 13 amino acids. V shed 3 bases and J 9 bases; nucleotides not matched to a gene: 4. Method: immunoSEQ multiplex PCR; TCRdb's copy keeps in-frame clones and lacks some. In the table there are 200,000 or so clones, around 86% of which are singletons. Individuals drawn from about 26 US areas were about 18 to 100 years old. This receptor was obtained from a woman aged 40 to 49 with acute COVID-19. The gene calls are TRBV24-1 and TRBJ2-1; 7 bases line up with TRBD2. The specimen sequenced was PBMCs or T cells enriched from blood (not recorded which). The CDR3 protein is CATSDGERGEQFF. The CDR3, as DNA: TGTGCCACCAGTGATGGGGAGCGGGGTGAGCAGTTCTTC.